The 10 T cell receptor beta chains in this list originate from one sample, sequenced in a study of T cells after yellow fever vaccination. One entry per CDR3 protein, called by TCRdb with MiXCR from the 5' RACE reads. The data hold 500,000 to 650,000 distinct CDR3 sequences, with roughly a sixth observed a single time. This material consisted of PBMCs, taken 5 to 6 days after the first yellow fever vaccination. These receptors all come from a man aged 18 to 30 who received the YFV17D yellow fever vaccine.

The sample holds many counts of this clonotype. V gene TRBV7-2 combines with J gene TRBJ1-3, with D possibly matching TRBD1 (5 bases). CDR1 and CDR2 (germline): SGHTA, FQGNSA. V lost 1 base to trimming and J lost 3 bases, with 13 bases between them. The CDR3 loop spans 16 amino acids. The CDR3: CASSLGGGALGNTIYF. The CDR3 nucleotides are TGTGCCAGCAGCTTAGGGGGGGGTGCCCTTGGAAACACCATATATTTT.

The chain couples TRBV7-9 to TRBJ2-7; D ambiguous. Trimming took 5 bases from V and 6 from J, leaving 11 bases between them. Germline CDR1 and CDR2: SEHNR and FQNEAQ (reference sequence). The CDR3 is made up of 12 amino acids. The CDR3 sequence is CASSPVRVEQYV. DNA for the CDR3: TGTGCCAGCAGCCCCGTCCGGGTCGAGCAGTACGTC.

A few counts support this clonotype. V usage is TRBV7-3 and J usage is TRBJ2-1; no clear D gene. Germline values: CDR1 SGHTA, CDR2 FQGTGA. With 4 bases removed from V and 6 bases from J, the gap between germline ends came to 16 bases. The CDR3 sequence is 15 residues long. Here the CDR3 reads CASSWVGPAPNEQFF. In nucleotides, the CDR3 is TGTGCCAGCAGCTGGGTAGGGCCCGCCCCCAATGAGCAGTTCTTC.

The gene calls are TRBV5-6 and TRBJ2-3, with D uncertain. V was cut by 4 bases and J by 6 bases, with 18 bases left in between. The CDR3 has 15 residues. CDR1 is SGHDT, CDR2 YYEEEE, per germline. For the CDR3, the DNA is TGTGCCAGCAGCCCCTGGTCGGTCCTACCCGATACGCAGTATTTT. Residues: CASSPWSVLPDTQYF.

The chain has TRBV20-1 and TRBJ2-3, with D tentatively TRBD2 (7 bases). Trimming shortened V by 3 bases and J by 10 bases, and 17 bases separated the two germline ends. There are 13 residues in the CDR3. The V gene's germline CDR1 is DFQATT and CDR2 SNEGSKA (reference sequence). CDR3 DNA: TGCAGTGCTAGGTCGGGGGGCCAAATTGCGCAGTATTTT. This codes for CSARSGGQIAQYF.

This clonotype was picked up a small number of times. The V and J genes are TRBV11-1 and TRBJ2-7, with D perhaps matching TRBD1 or TRBD2 (5 bases each). The germline V gene encodes CDR1 SGHAT and CDR2 FQDESV (reference sequence). V shed 5 bases and J shed 4 bases, with 12 bases lying between them. CDR3 length: 13 residues. The CDR3 region is CASSKPGAYEQYF. For the CDR3, the DNA is TGTGCCAGCAGCAAACCCGGGGCATACGAGCAGTACTTC.

The chain carries TRBV7-8 and TRBJ1-4, with 8 bases fitting TRBD1. Trimming removed 5 bases from V and 8 bases from J; junction bases left unmatched: 7. CDR1 is SGHVS, CDR2 FQNEAQ, per germline. The CDR3 contains 14 residues. The CDR3: CASSPTGEGEKLFF. The CDR3 DNA follows: TGTGCCAGCAGCCCGACAGGGGAGGGCGAAAAACTGTTTTTT. Drawing the rest from reference TRBV7-8 and TRBJ1-4, the complete variable domain is GAGVSQSPRYKVAKRGQDVALRCDPISGHVSLFWYQQALGQGPEFLTYFQNEAQLDKSGLPSDRFFAERPEGSVSTLKIQRTQQEDSAVYLCASSPTGEGEKLFFGSGTQLSVL.

This clonotype was counted only a few times. The chain couples TRBV7-6 to TRBJ2-1, with unresolved D. Germline V lookup: CDR1 SGHVS, CDR2 FNYEAQ. The CDR3 totals 12 residues. V was clipped by 5 bases and J by 7 bases, with 9 bases between them. The CDR3 DNA sequence: TGTGCCAGCAGCCAGGAGATGAATGAGCAGTTCTTC. It translates to CASSQEMNEQFF.

This clonotype was recorded at least ten times. V gene TRBV7-8 combines with J gene TRBJ2-4; D not resolved. V lost 5 bases to trimming and J lost 0 bases, with 11 bases between them. The CDR3 is made up of 15 amino acids. Per germline, CDR1 SGHVS and CDR2 FQNEAQ. The CDR3 spells CASSPSWIAKNIQYF. The CDR3 DNA sequence: TGTGCCAGCAGCCCATCGTGGATAGCCAAAAACATTCAGTACTTC.

J is TRBJ1-2 and V is TRBV20-1, with D tentatively TRBD1 (6 bases). Germline V gene lookup returns CDR1 DFQATT and CDR2 SNEGSKA (reference sequence). The CDR3 length is 12 residues. Deletions cut 5 bases from V and 8 bases from J, with 15 bases between. CDR3 amino acids: CSASPTGKGYTF. The DNA for the CDR3 is TGCAGTGCTTCCCCCACAGGGAAGGGCTACACCTTC.